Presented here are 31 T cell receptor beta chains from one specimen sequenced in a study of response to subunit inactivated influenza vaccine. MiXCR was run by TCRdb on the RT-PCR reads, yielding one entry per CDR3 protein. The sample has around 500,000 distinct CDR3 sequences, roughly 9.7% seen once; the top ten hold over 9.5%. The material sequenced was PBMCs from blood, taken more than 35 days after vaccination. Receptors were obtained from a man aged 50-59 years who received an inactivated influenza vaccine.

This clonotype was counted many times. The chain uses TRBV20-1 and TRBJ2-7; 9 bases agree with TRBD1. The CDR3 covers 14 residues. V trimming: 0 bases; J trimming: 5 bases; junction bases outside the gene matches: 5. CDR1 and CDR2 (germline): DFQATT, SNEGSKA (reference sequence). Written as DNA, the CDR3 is TGCAGTGCTAGAGATCCGAGGACAGGGGACGAGCAGTACTTC. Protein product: CSARDPRTGDEQYF.

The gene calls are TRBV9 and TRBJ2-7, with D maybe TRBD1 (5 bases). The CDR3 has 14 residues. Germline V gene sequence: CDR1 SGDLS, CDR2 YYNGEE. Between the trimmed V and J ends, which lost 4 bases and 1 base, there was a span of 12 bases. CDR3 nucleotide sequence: TGTGCCAGCAGCTTGCGACAGTCGTCCTACGAGCAGTACTTC. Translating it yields CASSLRQSSYEQYF.

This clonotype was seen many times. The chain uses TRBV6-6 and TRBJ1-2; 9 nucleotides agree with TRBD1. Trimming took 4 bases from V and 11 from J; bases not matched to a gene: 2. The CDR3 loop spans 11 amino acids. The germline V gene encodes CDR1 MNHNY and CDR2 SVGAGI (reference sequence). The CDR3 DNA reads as TGTGCCAGCAGTTGGGGACAGGGATACACCTTC. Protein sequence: CASSWGQGYTF.

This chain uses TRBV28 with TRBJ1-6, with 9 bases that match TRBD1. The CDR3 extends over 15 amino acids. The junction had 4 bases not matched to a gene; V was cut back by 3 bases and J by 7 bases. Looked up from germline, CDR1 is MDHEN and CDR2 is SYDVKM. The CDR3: CASSLTTGGNSPLHF. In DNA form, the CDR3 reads TGTGCCAGCAGTTTGACGACAGGGGGAAATTCACCCCTCCACTTT.

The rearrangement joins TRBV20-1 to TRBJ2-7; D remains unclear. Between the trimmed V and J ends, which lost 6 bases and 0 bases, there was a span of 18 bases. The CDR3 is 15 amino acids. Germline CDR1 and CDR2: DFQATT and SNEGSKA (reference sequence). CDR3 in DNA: TGCAGTGCGAGGATCCCGGCTTTGAGCTCCTACGAGCAGTACTTC. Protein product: CSARIPALSSYEQYF.

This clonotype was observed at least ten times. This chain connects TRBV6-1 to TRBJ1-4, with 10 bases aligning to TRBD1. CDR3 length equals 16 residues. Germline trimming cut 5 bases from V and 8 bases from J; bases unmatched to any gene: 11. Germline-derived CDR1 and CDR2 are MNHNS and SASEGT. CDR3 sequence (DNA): TGTGCCAGCAGTACAACCTCCGGGACAGGGGCGGAAAAACTGTTTTTT. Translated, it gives CASSTTSGTGAEKLFF.

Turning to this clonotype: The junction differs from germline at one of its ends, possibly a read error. CDR3 bases: TGTGCCAGCAGCGTAGAACCCTACACTGAGCAGTTCTTC. Translated: CASSVEPYTEQFF. The chain uses TRBV9 and TRBJ2-1; no firm D call. This CDR3 region has 13 residues. Per germline, CDR1 SGDLS and CDR2 YYNGEE.

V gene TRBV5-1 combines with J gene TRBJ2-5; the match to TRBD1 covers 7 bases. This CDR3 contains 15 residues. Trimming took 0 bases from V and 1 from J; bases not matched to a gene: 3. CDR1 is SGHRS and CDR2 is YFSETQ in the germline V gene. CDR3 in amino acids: CASSLDRGFQETQYF. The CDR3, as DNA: TGCGCCAGCAGCTTGGACAGGGGATTCCAAGAGACCCAGTACTTC. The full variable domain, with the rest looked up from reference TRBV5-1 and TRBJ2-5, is KAGVTQTPRYLIKTRGQQVTLSCSPISGHRSVSWYQQTPGQGLQFLFEYFSETQRNKGNFPGRFSGRQFSNSRSEMNVSTLELGDSALYLCASSLDRGFQETQYFGPGTRLLVL.

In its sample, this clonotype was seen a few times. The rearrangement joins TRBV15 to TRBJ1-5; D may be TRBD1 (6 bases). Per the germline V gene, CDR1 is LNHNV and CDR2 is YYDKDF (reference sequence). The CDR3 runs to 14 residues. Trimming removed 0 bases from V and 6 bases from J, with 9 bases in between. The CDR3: CATSRDRGGQPQHF. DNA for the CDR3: TGTGCCACCAGCAGAGACAGGGGAGGTCAGCCCCAGCATTTT.

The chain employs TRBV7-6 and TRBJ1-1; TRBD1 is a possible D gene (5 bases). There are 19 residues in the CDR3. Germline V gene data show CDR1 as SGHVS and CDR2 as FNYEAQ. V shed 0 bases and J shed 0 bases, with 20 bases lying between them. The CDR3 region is CASSLAPRGRLWMNTEAFF. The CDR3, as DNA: TGTGCCAGCAGCTTAGCGCCAAGGGGCCGATTGTGGATGAACACTGAAGCTTTCTTT.

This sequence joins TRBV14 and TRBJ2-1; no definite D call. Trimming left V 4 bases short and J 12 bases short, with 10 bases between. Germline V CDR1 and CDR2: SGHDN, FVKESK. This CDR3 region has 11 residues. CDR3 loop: CASSRKKGQFF. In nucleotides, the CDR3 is TGTGCCAGCAGCCGAAAGAAAGGGCAGTTCTTC.

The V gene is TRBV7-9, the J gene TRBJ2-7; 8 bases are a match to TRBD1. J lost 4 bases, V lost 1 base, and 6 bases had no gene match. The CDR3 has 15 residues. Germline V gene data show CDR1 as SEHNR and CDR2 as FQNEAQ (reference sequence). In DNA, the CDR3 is TGTGCCAGCAGCTTAGGGGGGACAGGTGTTTACGAGCAGTACTTC. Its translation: CASSLGGTGVYEQYF.

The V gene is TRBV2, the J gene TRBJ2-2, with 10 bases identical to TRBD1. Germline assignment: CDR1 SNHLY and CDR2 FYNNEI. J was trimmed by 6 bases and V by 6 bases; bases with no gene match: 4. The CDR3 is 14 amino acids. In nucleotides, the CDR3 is TGTGCCAGCAGAGACAGGGGGCGCCCCGGGGAGCTGTTTTTT. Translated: CASRDRGRPGELFF. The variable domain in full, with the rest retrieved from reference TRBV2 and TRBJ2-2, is EPEVTQTPSHQVTQMGQEVILRCVPISNHLYFYWYRQILGQKVEFLVSFYNNEISEKSEIFDDQFSVERPDGSNFTLKIRSTKLEDSAMYFCASRDRGRPGELFFGEGSRLTVL.

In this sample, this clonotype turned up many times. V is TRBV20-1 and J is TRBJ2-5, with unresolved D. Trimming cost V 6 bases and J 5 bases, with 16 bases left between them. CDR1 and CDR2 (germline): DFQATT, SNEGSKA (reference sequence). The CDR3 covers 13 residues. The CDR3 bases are TGCAGTGCCCGAGACCTAAGGAGCGAGACCCAGTACTTC. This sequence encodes CSARDLRSETQYF.

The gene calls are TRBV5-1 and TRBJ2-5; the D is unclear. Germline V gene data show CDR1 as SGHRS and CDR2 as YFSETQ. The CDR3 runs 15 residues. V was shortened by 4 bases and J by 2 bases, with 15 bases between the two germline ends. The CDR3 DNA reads TGCGCCAGCAGCCAAAACGCGGCTAGGCAAGAGACCCAGTACTTC. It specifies CASSQNAARQETQYF.

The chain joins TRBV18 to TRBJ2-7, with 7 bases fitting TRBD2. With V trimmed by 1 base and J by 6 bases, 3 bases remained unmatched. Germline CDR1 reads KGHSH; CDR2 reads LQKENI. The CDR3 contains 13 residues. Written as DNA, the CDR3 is TGTGCCAGCTCACCACGGGCTAGCGGCGAGCAGTACTTC. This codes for CASSPRASGEQYF.

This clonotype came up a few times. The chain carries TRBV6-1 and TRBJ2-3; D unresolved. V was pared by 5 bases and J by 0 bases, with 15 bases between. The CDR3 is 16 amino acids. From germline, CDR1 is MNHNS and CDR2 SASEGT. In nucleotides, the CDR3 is TGTGCCAGCAGTACCAAGTTGGGTGAAAGCACAGATACGCAGTATTTT. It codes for CASSTKLGESTDTQYF.

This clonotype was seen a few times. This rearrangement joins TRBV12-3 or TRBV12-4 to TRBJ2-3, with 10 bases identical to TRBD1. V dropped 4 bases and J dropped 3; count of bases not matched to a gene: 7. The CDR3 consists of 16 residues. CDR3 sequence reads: CASSWGTGDGTDTQYF. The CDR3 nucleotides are TGTGCCAGCAGTTGGGGGACAGGGGATGGAACAGATACGCAGTATTTT.

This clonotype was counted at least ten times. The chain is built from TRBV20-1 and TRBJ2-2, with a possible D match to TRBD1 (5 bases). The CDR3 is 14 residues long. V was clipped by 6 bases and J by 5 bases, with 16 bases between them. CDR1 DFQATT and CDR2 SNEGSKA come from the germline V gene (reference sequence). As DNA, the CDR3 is TGCAGTGCCCAGAGGTCAGGGCATACCGGGGAGCTGTTTTTT. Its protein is CSAQRSGHTGELFF.

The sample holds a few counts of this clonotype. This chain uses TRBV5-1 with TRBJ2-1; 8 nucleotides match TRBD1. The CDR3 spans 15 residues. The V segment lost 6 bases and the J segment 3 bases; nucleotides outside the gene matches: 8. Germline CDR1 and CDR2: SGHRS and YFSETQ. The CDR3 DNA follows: TGCGCCAGCACGAACCAGGGGGCAATCTACAATGAGCAGTTCTTC. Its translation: CASTNQGAIYNEQFF.

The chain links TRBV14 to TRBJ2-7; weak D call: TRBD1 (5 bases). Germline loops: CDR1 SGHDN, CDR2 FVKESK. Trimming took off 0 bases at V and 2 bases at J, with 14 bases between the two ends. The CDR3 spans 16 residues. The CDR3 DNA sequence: TGTGCCAGCAGCCAAGATTTTTGGCAGGGTCCCTACGAGCAGTACTTC. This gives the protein CASSQDFWQGPYEQYF.

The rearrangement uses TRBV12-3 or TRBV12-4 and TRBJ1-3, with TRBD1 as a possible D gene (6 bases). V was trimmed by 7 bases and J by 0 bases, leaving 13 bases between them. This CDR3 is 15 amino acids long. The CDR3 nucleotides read TGTGCCAGCACCCCGGGACACTTCTCTGGAAACACCATATATTTT. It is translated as CASTPGHFSGNTIYF.

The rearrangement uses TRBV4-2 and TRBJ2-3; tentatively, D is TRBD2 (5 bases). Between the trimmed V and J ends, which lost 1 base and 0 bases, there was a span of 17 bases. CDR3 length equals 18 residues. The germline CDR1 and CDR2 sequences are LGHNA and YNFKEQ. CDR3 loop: CASSQGRRSGSSTDTQYF. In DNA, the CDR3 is TGTGCCAGCAGCCAAGGCCGTCGAAGCGGATCTAGCACAGATACGCAGTATTTT.

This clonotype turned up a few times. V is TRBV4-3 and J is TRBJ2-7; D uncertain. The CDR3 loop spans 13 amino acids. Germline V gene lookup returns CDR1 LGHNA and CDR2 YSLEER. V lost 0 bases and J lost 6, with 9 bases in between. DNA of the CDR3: TGCGCCAGCAGCCAAGATTTTGGGTCCGAGCAGTACTTC. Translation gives CASSQDFGSEQYF.

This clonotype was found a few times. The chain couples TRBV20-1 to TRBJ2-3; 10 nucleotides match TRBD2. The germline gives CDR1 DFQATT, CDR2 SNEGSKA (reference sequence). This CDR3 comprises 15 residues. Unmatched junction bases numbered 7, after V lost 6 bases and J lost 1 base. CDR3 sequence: CSAPISGRGTDTQYF. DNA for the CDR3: TGCAGTGCCCCCATCAGCGGGAGGGGCACAGATACGCAGTATTTT.

CDR3 in DNA: TGTGCCACCGGGACCGCGGGGGGCAATCAGCCCCAGCATTTT. It translates to CATGTAGGNQPQHF. The chain uses TRBV24-1 and TRBJ1-5; a possible D gene is TRBD1 (5 bases). V was cut by 9 bases and J by 2 bases, with 13 bases left in between. CDR3 length equals 14 residues. The germline V gene has CDR1 KGHDR and CDR2 SFDVKD.

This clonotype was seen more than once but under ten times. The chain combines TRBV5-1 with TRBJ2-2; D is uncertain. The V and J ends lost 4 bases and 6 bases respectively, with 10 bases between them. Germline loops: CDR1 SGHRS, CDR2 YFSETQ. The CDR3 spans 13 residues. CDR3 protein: CASSQSLSGELFF. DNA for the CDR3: TGCGCCAGCAGCCAATCGCTCTCCGGGGAGCTGTTTTTT.

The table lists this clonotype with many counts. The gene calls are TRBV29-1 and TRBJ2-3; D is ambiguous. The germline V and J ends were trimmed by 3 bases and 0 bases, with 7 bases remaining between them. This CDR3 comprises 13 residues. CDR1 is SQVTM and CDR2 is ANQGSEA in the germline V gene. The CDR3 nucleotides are TGCAGCGTTGATGTGGCTAGCACAGATACGCAGTATTTT. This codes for CSVDVASTDTQYF.

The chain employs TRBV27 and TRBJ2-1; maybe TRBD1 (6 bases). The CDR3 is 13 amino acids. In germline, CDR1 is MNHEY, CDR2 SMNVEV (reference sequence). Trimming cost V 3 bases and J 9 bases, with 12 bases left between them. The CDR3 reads CASSFQGIGEQFF. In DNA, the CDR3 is TGTGCCAGCAGTTTCCAGGGGATTGGTGAGCAGTTCTTC.

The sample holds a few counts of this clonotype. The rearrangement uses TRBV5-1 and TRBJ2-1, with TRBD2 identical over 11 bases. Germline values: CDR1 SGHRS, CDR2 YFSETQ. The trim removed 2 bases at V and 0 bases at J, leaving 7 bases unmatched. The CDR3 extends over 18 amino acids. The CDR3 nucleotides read TGCGCCAGCAGCTTTGGCAGGGGACTAGCGGACTCCTACAATGAGCAGTTCTTC. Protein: CASSFGRGLADSYNEQFF.

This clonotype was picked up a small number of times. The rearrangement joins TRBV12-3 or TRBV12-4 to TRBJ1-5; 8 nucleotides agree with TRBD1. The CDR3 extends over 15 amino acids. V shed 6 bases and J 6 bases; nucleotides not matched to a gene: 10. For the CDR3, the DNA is TGTGCCAGCAGAGGGGGACAGGCGGGTTTTCAGCCCCAGCATTTT. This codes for CASRGGQAGFQPQHF.